Included here is one T cell receptor beta chain sequence, with context. Antigen: not known. Germline CDR1 MNHEY, CDR2 SVGAGI. V shed 6 bases and J shed 1 base, with 12 bases lying between them. The CDR3 has 14 amino acids. These data belong to a study of cytomegalovirus exposure and HLA in healthy donors. Study-level points and caveats: Accounts indicate the classifier identified cytomegalovirus status with strong specificity and sensitivity. The investigators catalogued 164 TCR beta chains as cytomegalovirus-associated. The dataset shows that most TCR sequences were rare, while some public TCRs occurred in many donors. Subsequent analysis of the approximately 110 validation repertoires found a tendency for first-cohort TCR clusters to co-occur.

Some clones are missing from TCRdb's copy, which holds only in-frame ones; the method was immunoSEQ multiplex PCR. The sample yields 150,000 to 250,000 clones, around 80% seen once. The chain combines TRBV6-5 with TRBJ1-2, with a weak D call TRBD1 (5 bases). Sequencing was done on a sample of PBMCs. This TCR derives from a woman between 25 and 40 years old in good health and CMV-seronegative. The CDR3 sequence is CASRRGVGNYGYTF. CDR3 DNA sequence: TGTGCCAGCAGGCGGGGGGTCGGTAACTATGGCTACACCTTC.